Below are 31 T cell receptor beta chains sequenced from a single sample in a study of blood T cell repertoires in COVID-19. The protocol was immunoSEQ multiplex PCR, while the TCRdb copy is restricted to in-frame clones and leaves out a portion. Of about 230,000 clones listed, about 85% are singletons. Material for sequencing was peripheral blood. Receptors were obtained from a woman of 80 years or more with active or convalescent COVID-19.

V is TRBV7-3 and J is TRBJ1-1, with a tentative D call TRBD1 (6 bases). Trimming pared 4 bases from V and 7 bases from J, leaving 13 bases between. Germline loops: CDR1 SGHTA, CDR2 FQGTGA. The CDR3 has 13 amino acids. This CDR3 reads CASSSQGGGEAFF. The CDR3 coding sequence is TGTGCCAGCAGCTCCCAAGGGGGGGGTGAAGCTTTCTTT.

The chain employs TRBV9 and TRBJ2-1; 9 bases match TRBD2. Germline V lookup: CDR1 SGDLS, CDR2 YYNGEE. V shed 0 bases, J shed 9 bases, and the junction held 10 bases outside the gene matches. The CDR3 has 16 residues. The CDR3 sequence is CASSVEGSGRTFEQFF. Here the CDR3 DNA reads TGTGCCAGCAGCGTAGAGGGTAGCGGGAGAACGTTTGAGCAGTTCTTC.

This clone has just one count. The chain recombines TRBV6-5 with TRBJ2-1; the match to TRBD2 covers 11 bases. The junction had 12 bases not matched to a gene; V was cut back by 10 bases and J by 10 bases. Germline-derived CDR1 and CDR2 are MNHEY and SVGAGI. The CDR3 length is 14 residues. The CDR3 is CATARLAGGTEQFF. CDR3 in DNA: TGTGCCACCGCCCGGCTAGCGGGGGGAACCGAGCAGTTCTTC.

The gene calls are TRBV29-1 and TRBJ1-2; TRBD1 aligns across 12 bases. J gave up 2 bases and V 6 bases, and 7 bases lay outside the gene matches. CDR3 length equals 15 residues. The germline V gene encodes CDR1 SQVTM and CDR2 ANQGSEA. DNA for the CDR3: TGCAGCGTGACCGGGACAGGGGGCGCAAACTATGGCTACACCTTC. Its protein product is CSVTGTGGANYGYTF.

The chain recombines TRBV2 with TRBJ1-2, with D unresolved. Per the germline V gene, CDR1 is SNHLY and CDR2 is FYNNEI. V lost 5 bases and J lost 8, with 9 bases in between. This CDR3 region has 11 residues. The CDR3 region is CASSQARGYTF. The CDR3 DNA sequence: TGTGCCAGCAGTCAGGCGCGCGGCTACACCTTC.

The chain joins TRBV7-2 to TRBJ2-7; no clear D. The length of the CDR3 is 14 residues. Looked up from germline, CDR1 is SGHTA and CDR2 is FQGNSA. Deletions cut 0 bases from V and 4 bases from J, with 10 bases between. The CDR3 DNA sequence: TGTGCCAGCAGCTTAGCCGGTAAACAGTACGAGCAGTACTTC. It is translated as CASSLAGKQYEQYF.

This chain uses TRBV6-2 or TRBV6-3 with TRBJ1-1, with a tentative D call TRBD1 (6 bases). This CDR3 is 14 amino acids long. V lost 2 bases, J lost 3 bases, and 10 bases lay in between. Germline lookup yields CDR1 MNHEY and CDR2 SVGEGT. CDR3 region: CASSYHREYTEAFF. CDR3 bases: TGTGCCAGCAGTTACCACAGGGAGTACACTGAAGCTTTCTTT.

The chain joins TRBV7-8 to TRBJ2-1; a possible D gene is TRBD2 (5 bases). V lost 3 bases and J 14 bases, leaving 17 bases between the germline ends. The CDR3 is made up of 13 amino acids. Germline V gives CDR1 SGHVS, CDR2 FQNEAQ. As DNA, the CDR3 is TGTGCCAGCAGCTTCATAAGCGGTCTATGGGAGTTCTTC. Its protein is CASSFISGLWEFF. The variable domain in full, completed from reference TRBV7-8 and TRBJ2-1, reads GAGVSQSPRYKVAKRGQDVALRCDPISGHVSLFWYQQALGQGPEFLTYFQNEAQLDKSGLPSDRFFAERPEGSVSTLKIQRTQQEDSAVYLCASSFISGLWEFFGPGTRLTVL.

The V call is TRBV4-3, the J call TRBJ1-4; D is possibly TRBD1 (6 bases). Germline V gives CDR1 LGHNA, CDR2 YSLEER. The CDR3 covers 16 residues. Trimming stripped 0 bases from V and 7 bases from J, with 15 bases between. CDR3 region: CASSQEGGGAREKLFF. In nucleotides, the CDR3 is TGCGCCAGCAGCCAAGAGGGAGGGGGTGCGCGTGAAAAACTGTTTTTT.

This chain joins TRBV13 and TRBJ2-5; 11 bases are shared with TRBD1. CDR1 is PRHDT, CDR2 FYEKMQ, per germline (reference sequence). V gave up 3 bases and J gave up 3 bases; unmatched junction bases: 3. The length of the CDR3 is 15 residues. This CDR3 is CASSFRDRGKETQYF. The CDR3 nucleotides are TGTGCCAGCAGCTTCCGGGACAGGGGGAAAGAGACCCAGTACTTC.

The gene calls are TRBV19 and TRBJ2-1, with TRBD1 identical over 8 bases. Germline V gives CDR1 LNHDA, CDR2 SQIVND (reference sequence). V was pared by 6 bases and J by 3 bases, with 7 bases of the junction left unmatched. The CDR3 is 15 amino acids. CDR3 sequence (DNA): TGTGCCAGTAGCCAGGGGGCACCTCGCTACAATGAGCAGTTCTTC. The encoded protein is CASSQGAPRYNEQFF. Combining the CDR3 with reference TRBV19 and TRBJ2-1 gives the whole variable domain DGGITQSPKYLFRKEGQNVTLSCEQNLNHDAMYWYRQDPGQGLRLIYYSQIVNDFQKGDIAEGYSVSREKKESFPLTVTSAQKNPTAFYLCASSQGAPRYNEQFFGPGTRLTVL.

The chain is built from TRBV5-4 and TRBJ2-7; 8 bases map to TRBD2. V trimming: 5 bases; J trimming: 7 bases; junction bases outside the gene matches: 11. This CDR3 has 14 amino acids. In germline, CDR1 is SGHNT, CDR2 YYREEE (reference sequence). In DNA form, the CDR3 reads TGTGCCAGCAGGATCTCGGGGGGGCTCGGGGAGCAGTACTTC. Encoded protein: CASRISGGLGEQYF.

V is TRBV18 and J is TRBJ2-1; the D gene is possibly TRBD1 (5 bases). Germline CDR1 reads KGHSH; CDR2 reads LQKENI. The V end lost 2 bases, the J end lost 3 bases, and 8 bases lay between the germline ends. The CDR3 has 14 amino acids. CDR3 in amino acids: CASSPLDSYNEQFF. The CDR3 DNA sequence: TGTGCCAGCTCACCATTAGACAGCTACAATGAGCAGTTCTTC. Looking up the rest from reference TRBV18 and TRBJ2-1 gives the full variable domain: NAGVMQNPRHLVRRRGQEARLRCSPMKGHSHVYWYRQLPEEGLKFMVYLQKENIIDESGMPKERFSAEFPKEGPSILRIQQVVRGDSAAYFCASSPLDSYNEQFFGPGTRLTVL.

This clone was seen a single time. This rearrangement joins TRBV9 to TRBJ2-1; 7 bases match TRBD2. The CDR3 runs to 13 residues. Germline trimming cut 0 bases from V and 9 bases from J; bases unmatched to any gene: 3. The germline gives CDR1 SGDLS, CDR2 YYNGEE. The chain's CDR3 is CASSVAPGGEQFF. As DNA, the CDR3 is TGTGCCAGCAGCGTAGCTCCGGGAGGTGAGCAGTTCTTC. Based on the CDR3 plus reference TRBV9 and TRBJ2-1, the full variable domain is DSGVTQTPKHLITATGQRVTLRCSPRSGDLSVYWYQQSLDQGLQFLIQYYNGEERAKGNILERFSAQQFPDLHSELNLSSLELGDSALYFCASSVAPGGEQFFGPGTRLTVL.

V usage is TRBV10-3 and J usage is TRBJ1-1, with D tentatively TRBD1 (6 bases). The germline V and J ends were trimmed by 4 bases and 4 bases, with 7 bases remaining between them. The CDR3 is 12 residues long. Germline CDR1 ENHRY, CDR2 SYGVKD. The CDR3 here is CAISGDTTEAFF. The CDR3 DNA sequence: TGTGCCATCAGTGGGGACACCACTGAAGCTTTCTTT.

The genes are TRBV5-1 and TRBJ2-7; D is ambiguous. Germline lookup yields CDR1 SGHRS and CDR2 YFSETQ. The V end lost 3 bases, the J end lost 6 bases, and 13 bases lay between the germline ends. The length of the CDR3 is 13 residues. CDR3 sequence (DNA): TGCGCCAGCAGCTCTACCCTGACAAGCGAGCAGTACTTC. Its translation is CASSSTLTSEQYF.

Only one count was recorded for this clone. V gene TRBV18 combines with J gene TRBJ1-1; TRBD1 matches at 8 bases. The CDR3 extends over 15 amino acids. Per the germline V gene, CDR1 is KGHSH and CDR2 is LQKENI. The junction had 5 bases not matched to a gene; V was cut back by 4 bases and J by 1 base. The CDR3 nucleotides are TGTGCCAGCTCACGGGAAACAGGGGGGAACACTGAAGCTTTCTTT. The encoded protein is CASSRETGGNTEAFF.

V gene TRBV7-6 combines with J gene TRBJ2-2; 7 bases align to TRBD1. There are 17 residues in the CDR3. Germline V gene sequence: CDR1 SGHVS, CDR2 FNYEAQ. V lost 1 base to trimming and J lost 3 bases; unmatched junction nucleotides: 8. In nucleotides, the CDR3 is TGTGCCAGCAGCTTAGGCGCGACAGGGTGGTACACCGGGGAGCTGTTTTTT. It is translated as CASSLGATGWYTGELFF.

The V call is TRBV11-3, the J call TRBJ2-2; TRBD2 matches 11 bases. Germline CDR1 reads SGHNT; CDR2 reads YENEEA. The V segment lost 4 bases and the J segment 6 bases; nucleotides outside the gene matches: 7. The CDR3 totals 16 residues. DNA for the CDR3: TGTGCCAGCAGCTCCCGGGTTAGCGGGAGGGCCGGGGAGCTGTTTTTT. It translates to CASSSRVSGRAGELFF.

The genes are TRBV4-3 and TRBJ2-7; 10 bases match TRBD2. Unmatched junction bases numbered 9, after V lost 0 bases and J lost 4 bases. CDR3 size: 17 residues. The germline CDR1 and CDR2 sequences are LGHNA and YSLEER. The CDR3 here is CASSQDPGASGGYEQYF. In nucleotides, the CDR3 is TGCGCCAGCAGCCAAGATCCCGGGGCTAGCGGGGGATACGAGCAGTACTTC.

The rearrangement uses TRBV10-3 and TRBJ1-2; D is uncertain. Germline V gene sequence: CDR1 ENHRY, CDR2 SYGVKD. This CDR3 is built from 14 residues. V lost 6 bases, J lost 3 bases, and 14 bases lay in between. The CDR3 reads CAISGSTGDYGYTF. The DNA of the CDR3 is TGTGCCATCAGCGGATCGACCGGAGACTATGGCTACACCTTC.

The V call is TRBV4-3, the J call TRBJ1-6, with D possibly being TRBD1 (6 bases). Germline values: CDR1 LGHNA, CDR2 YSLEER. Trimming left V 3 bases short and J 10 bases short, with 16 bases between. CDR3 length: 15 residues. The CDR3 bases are TGCGCCAGCAGCCAGTTGGGGGCAGGAGAATCACCCCTCCACTTT. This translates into CASSQLGAGESPLHF.

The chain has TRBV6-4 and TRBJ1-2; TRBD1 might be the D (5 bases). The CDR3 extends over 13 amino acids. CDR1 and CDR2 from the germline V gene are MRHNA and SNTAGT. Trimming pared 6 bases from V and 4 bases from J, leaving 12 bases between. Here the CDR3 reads CASSEGGTYGYTF. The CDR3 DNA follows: TGTGCCAGCAGCGAGGGCGGGACCTATGGCTACACCTTC.

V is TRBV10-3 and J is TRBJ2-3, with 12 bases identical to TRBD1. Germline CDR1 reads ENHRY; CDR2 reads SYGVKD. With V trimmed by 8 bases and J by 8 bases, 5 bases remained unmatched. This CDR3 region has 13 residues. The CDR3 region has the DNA TGTGCCATCGGGGGGACAGGGGGCTCTACGCAGTATTTT. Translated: CAIGGTGGSTQYF.

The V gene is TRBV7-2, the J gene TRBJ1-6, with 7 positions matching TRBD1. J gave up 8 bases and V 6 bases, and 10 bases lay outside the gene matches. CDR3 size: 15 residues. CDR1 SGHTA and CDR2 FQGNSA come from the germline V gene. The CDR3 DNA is TGTGCCAGCAGAACCCGACAGGGTCTTGATTCACCCCTCCACTTT. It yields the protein CASRTRQGLDSPLHF.

The CDR3 loop reads CATSDQTGGTYNEQFF. The CDR3 DNA follows: TGTGCCACCAGTGATCAAACAGGGGGGACCTACAATGAGCAGTTCTTC. This chain connects TRBV24-1 to TRBJ2-1; 8 nucleotides match TRBD1. V dropped 3 bases and J dropped 2; count of bases not matched to a gene: 5. The germline gives CDR1 KGHDR, CDR2 SFDVKD. The CDR3 runs to 16 residues.

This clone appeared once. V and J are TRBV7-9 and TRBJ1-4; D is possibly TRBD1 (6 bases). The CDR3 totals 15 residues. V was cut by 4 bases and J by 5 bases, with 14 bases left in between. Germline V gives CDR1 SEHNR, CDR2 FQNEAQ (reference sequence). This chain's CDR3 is CASSYLGQRNEKLFF. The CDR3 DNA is TGTGCCAGCAGCTATCTTGGACAGAGAAATGAAAAACTGTTTTTT.

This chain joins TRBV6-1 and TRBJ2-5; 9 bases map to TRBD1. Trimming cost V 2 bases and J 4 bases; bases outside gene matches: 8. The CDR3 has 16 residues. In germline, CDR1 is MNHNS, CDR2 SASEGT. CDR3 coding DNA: TGTGCCAGCAGTGAAACAGGGGGCGCGTCGGGAGAGACCCAGTACTTC. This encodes CASSETGGASGETQYF.

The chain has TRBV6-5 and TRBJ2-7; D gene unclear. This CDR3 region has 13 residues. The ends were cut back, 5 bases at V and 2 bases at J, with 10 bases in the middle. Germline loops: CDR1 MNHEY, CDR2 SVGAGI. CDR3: CASSKPTTYEQYF. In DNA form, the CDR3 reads TGTGCCAGCAGTAAACCGACAACCTACGAGCAGTACTTC.

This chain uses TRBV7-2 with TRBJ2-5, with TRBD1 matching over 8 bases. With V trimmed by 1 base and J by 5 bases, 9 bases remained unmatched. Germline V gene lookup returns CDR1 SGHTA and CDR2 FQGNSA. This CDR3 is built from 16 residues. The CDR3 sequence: CASSLVSSRGLETQYF. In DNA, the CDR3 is TGTGCCAGCAGCTTAGTATCCTCCAGGGGGCTGGAGACCCAGTACTTC.

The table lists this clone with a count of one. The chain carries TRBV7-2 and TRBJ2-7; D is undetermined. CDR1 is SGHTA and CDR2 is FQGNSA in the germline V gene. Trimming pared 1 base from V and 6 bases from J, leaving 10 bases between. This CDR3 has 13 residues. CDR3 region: CASSLGFRGEQYF. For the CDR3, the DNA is TGTGCCAGCAGCTTAGGGTTTCGAGGCGAGCAGTACTTC.